The 10 T cell receptor beta chains listed next were all sequenced from one sample in a study of long-term antiretroviral therapy in people with HIV (dated 2022 in TCRdb). The immunoSEQ hsTCRB v3.0 assay was used at survey level resolution for TRB variable region sequencing. As stored in TCRdb, this immuneACCESS dataset retains in-frame rearrangements with V and J assigned. A fraction of the clones does not appear; measured against another copy, unresolved V genes explain less than half of the discrepancy, and the remainder lacks a known reason. For this sample there are 20,000 to 25,000 clones; 85% to 90% appear just once. The top ten clones comprise roughly 3.6% of the sample. The sample was unsorted PBMCs, taken 2.3 years after starting antiretroviral therapy. These TCRs come from a man aged 55 to 70 with HIV.

For the CDR3, the DNA is TGTGCCTGGAGGGTCACCGGCCCTGGTGGAGCTTTCTTT. Protein: CAWRVTGPGGAFF. V is TRBV30 and J is TRBJ1-1; D unclear. The CDR3 runs to 13 residues. Trimming took off 3 bases at V and 10 bases at J, with 18 bases between the two ends. Per germline, CDR1 GTSNPN and CDR2 SVGIG (reference sequence).

The chain recombines TRBV4-2 with TRBJ2-1; TRBD2 matches at 7 bases. V lost 4 bases to trimming and J lost 0 bases; unmatched junction nucleotides: 18. The CDR3 runs to 20 residues. Germline lookup yields CDR1 LGHNA and CDR2 YNFKEQ. The CDR3: CASSPQRGRAAQSSYNEQFF. CDR3 nucleotide sequence: TGTGCCAGCAGCCCGCAACGGGGGAGGGCCGCGCAAAGCTCCTACAATGAGCAGTTCTTC.

The rearrangement joins TRBV5-5 to TRBJ2-1, with TRBD1 matching over 11 bases. CDR1 and CDR2 (germline): SGHKS, YYEKEE (reference sequence). V dropped 4 bases and J dropped 6; count of bases not matched to a gene: 9. This CDR3 spans 16 amino acids. CDR3 DNA: TGTGCCAGCAGCCCCGGACAGGGGGCGAGGGTCAATGAGCAGTTCTTC. Its protein product is CASSPGQGARVNEQFF.

The gene calls are TRBV6-4 and TRBJ2-3; D possibly matches TRBD1 or TRBD2 (6 bases each). The V gene lost 0 bases and the J gene lost 1 base, with 14 bases spanning the gap. Germline V gene sequence: CDR1 MRHNA, CDR2 SNTAGT. This CDR3 spans 17 amino acids. The DNA for the CDR3 is TGTGCCAGCAGTGACTCGCCCCCCGGGGGCGGCACAGATACGCAGTATTTT. Translating gives CASSDSPPGGGTDTQYF.

The chain combines TRBV23-1 with TRBJ2-6; 9 positions agree with TRBD1. TRBV23-1 belongs to the ORF category, with a function that is uncertain. This CDR3 contains 20 residues. The junction had 12 bases not matched to a gene; V was cut back by 2 bases and J by 1 base. CDR3 loop: CASSQVPGQGCMSGANVLTF. The CDR3 coding sequence is TGCGCCAGCAGTCAAGTCCCGGGACAGGGTTGTATGTCTGGGGCCAACGTCCTGACTTTC.

The J gene is TRBJ1-1, the V gene TRBV5-1; 8 bases align to TRBD1. V shed 4 bases and J 0 bases; nucleotides not matched to a gene: 8. Germline values: CDR1 SGHRS, CDR2 YFSETQ. The CDR3 is made up of 16 amino acids. CDR3 in amino acids: CASSPRTQGVNTEAFF. CDR3 coding DNA: TGCGCCAGCAGCCCCCGTACACAGGGGGTGAACACTGAAGCTTTCTTT.

V is TRBV5-1 and J is TRBJ2-5, with D possibly matching TRBD1 (5 bases). With 7 bases removed from V and 2 bases from J, the gap between germline ends came to 9 bases. Germline V gene lookup returns CDR1 SGHRS and CDR2 YFSETQ. The CDR3 runs 12 residues. The CDR3 region has the DNA TGCGCCAGCGCAGGGCAGCAAGAGACCCAGTACTTC. Encoded protein: CASAGQQETQYF.

The V and J genes are TRBV5-1 and TRBJ2-7; weak D call: TRBD2 (6 bases). Looked up from germline, CDR1 is SGHRS and CDR2 is YFSETQ. There are 14 residues in the CDR3. Trimming pared 0 bases from V and 2 bases from J, leaving 9 bases between. Written as DNA, the CDR3 is TGCGCCAGCAGCTTGGAGGCGGGAACCTACGAGCAGTACTTC. As protein: CASSLEAGTYEQYF. Drawing the rest from reference TRBV5-1 and TRBJ2-7, the complete variable domain is KAGVTQTPRYLIKTRGQQVTLSCSPISGHRSVSWYQQTPGQGLQFLFEYFSETQRNKGNFPGRFSGRQFSNSRSEMNVSTLELGDSALYLCASSLEAGTYEQYFGPGTRLTVT.

The V call is TRBV4-1, the J call TRBJ1-2; D gene unclear. V was cut by 3 bases and J by 3 bases, with 8 bases left in between. The CDR3 covers 13 residues. In germline, CDR1 is MGHRA, CDR2 YSYEKL. The CDR3 sequence: CASSQAVYYGYTF. In DNA form, the CDR3 reads TGCGCCAGCAGCCAGGCTGTCTACTATGGCTACACCTTC.

This chain links TRBV19 with TRBJ1-5, with D unclear. This CDR3 has 14 amino acids. Germline loops: CDR1 LNHDA, CDR2 SQIVND (reference sequence). Trimming took off 6 bases at V and 4 bases at J, with 13 bases between the two ends. CDR3 in DNA: TGTGCCAGTAGGAGCCTAATCCAAAATCAGCCCCAGCATTTT. Translation gives CASRSLIQNQPQHF. Variable domain in full (rest from reference TRBV19 and TRBJ1-5): DGGITQSPKYLFRKEGQNVTLSCEQNLNHDAMYWYRQDPGQGLRLIYYSQIVNDFQKGDIAEGYSVSREKKESFPLTVTSAQKNPTAFYLCASRSLIQNQPQHFGDGTRLSIL.